Presented here are 32 T cell receptor beta chains from one specimen sequenced in a study of immune heterogeneity within non-small cell lung tumors. TCR beta CDR3 amplification used multiplex PCR with 32 V and 13 J primers. TCRdb ran MiXCR on the multiplex PCR reads and lists one entry per CDR3 protein. The sample has 3,500 to 5,500 distinct CDR3 sequences; less than 25% are singletons. Genomic DNA from bulk tumor acted as the template, and around 0.55 ug was loaded per sample. Biopsy collection occurred during surgery, with several far-apart biopsies per primary tumor. Before undergoing curative surgery, patients had newly diagnosed non-small cell lung cancer that was untreated. The sequencing input was lung tumor tissue. Receptor source: a middle-aged man with non-small cell lung cancer.

Details on this clonotype: At one end, the junction sequence differs from germline, possibly due to a read error. The chain joins TRBV5-6 to TRBJ2-1, with 9 bases matching TRBD2. Germline V CDR1 and CDR2: SGHDT, YYEEEE. CDR3 length: 15 residues. The CDR3 protein is CSSSLTSGAYNEQFF. The CDR3 DNA reads as TGTTCCAGCAGCTTGACTAGCGGAGCCTACAATGAGCAGTTCTTC.

This clonotype ranks as medium-sized. This sequence joins TRBV11-2 and TRBJ2-7; TRBD2 aligns across 7 bases. Germline CDR1 reads SGHAT; CDR2 reads FQNNGV. This CDR3 comprises 15 residues. J gave up 1 base and V 1 base, and 4 bases lay outside the gene matches. CDR3 sequence: CASSLVRERSYEQYF. The CDR3 nucleotides read TGTGCCAGCAGCTTAGTGCGGGAGAGATCCTACGAGCAGTACTTC.

This clonotype was observed a few times. This may be a read error, as it is one base from a much larger clone. V gene TRBV19 combines with J gene TRBJ2-7, with no clear D. The V gene's germline CDR1 is LNHDA and CDR2 SQIVND (reference sequence). This CDR3 contains 15 residues. The CDR3 DNA follows: TGTGCCAGTAGTAGTTCCTGGCAGAGCTCCTACGAGAAGTACTTC. Encoded protein: CASSSSWQSSYEKYF.

In regard to this clonotype: A much larger clone lies one base from this, so it may be a read error. The chain uses TRBV18 and TRBJ2-5, with no clear D. Germline V gene data show CDR1 as KGHSH and CDR2 as LQKENI. The CDR3 consists of 13 residues. CDR3 nucleotide sequence: TGTACCAGCTCCTCAGCCAACTCCGAGACCCAGTACTTC. Amino acids: CTSSSANSETQYF.

This clonotype was found once. The V gene is TRBV30, the J gene TRBJ2-7; D is perhaps TRBD1 or TRBD2 (5 bases each). V was cut by 8 bases and J by 4 bases, with 24 bases left in between. The CDR3 has 15 residues. The germline gives CDR1 GTSNPN, CDR2 SVGIG (reference sequence). This chain's CDR3 is CAGPANCRWGYEQYF. The CDR3 bases are TGTGCCGGACCGGCCAATTGCAGGTGGGGGTACGAGCAGTACTTC. Supplemented by reference TRBV30 and TRBJ2-7, the full variable domain reads SQTIHQWPATLVQPVGSPLSLECTVEGTSNPNLYWYRQAAGRGLQLLFYSVGIGQISSEVPQNLSASRPQDRQFILSSKKLLLSDSGFYLCAGPANCRWGYEQYFGPGTRLTVT.

The table lists this clonotype with many counts. The chain employs TRBV11-2 and TRBJ2-3, with 10 bases fitting TRBD2. Germline V gene lookup returns CDR1 SGHAT and CDR2 FQNNGV. This CDR3 is built from 14 residues. J gave up 4 bases and V 5 bases, and 3 bases lay outside the gene matches. CDR3 nucleotide sequence: TGTGCCAGCAGCCCAAGCGGGAGGGCAGATACGCAGTATTTT. Translation: CASSPSGRADTQYF.

About this clonotype itself: This sequence may be a read error, since a much larger clone differs from it by one base. The V gene is TRBV4-2, the J gene TRBJ1-1, with 8 bases identical to TRBD1. Germline V lookup: CDR1 LGHNA, CDR2 YNFKEQ. This CDR3 spans 16 amino acids. The CDR3 DNA is TGTGCCAGCAGCCAGGGAGGACAGGGTATGCTTGCTGAAGATTTCTTT. This encodes CASSQGGQGMLAEDFF.

By proportion, this clonotype is medium-sized. This CDR3 is CASRKTRGQPQHF. The DNA for the CDR3 is TGTGCCAGCAGAAAAACCAGGGGCCAGCCCCAGCATTTT. The chain has TRBV6-1 and TRBJ1-5; a weak D match, TRBD1 (6 bases). The CDR3 has 13 amino acids. Trimming stripped 6 bases from V and 7 bases from J, with 13 bases between. Germline V lookup: CDR1 MNHNS, CDR2 SASEGT.

By its share, this clonotype is medium-sized (0.01 to 0.1%). The rearrangement uses TRBV6-1 and TRBJ2-7; 9 bases agree with TRBD1. CDR1 and CDR2 (germline): MNHNS, SASEGT. This CDR3 is 11 amino acids long. The V and J ends lost 7 bases and 6 bases, in that order; junction bases with no gene match: 1. The CDR3 is CASNRGREQYF. In DNA, the CDR3 is TGTGCCAGCAACAGGGGGCGCGAGCAGTACTTC.

This clonotype appeared many times. The chain employs TRBV4-1 and TRBJ1-5, with a possible D match to TRBD1 (6 bases). The V end was cut by 6 bases, the J end by 4 bases, with 13 bases between. The CDR3 has 14 residues. Germline V gene lookup returns CDR1 MGHRA and CDR2 YSYEKL. Here the CDR3 reads CASSLTGGNQPQHF. CDR3 nucleotides: TGCGCCAGCAGTCTGACAGGTGGGAATCAGCCCCAGCATTTT.

The chain employs TRBV7-3 and TRBJ2-3, with D unresolved. This CDR3 has 15 residues. V lost 2 bases to trimming and J lost 6 bases, with 15 bases between them. From germline, CDR1 is SGHTA and CDR2 FQGTGA. The CDR3: CASSLQVMMADTQYF. DNA for the CDR3: TGTGCCAGCAGCTTACAGGTAATGATGGCGGATACGCAGTATTTT.

This clonotype is medium-sized (0.01 to 0.1%) by share. The chain recombines TRBV5-1 with TRBJ1-2; 9 nucleotides match TRBD1. The CDR3 consists of 15 residues. The ends lost 4 bases at V and 3 bases at J; junction bases unmatched: 7. Germline assignment: CDR1 SGHRS and CDR2 YFSETQ. The CDR3 is CASSPRDREHYGYTF. The CDR3 DNA is TGCGCCAGCAGCCCTCGGGACAGGGAACACTATGGCTACACCTTC.

By proportion, this clonotype is medium-sized. CDR3 nucleotide sequence: TGCGCCAGCAGCTTGGTGGGGACAGGGGGCGGCGAGCAGTACTTC. It translates to CASSLVGTGGGEQYF. The chain couples TRBV5-1 to TRBJ2-7, with 12 bases identical to TRBD1. Germline-derived CDR1 and CDR2 are SGHRS and YFSETQ. This CDR3 has 15 amino acids. Trimming removed 0 bases from V and 6 bases from J; junction bases left unmatched: 4.

This clonotype counts as medium-sized (0.01 to 0.1%). The CDR3 DNA sequence: TGTGCCAGCAGTGACAGGGGCAATCAGCCCCAGCATTTT. Translated, it gives CASSDRGNQPQHF. The V gene is TRBV6-4, the J gene TRBJ1-5; no reliable D call. The CDR3 is 13 amino acids. Germline V gives CDR1 MRHNA, CDR2 SNTAGT. Trimming shortened V by 2 bases and J by 2 bases, and 4 bases separated the two germline ends.

Within the sample, this clonotype is medium-sized. The chain links TRBV20-1 to TRBJ2-3; the match to TRBD2 covers 7 bases. CDR1 is DFQATT and CDR2 is SNEGSKA in the germline V gene (reference sequence). The CDR3 is made up of 12 amino acids. V shed 3 bases, J shed 8 bases, and the junction held 5 bases outside the gene matches. The CDR3 is CSASAASGTQYF. CDR3 coding DNA: TGCAGTGCTAGCGCCGCTAGCGGTACGCAGTATTTT.

Worth noting for this clonotype: This may stem from a read error, because a much larger clone lies one nucleotide away. The chain joins TRBV29-1 to TRBJ2-5, with D perhaps given as TRBD1 or TRBD2 (5 bases each). Germline V gene sequence: CDR1 SQVTM, CDR2 ANQGSEA. This CDR3 region has 14 residues. The DNA for the CDR3 is TGCATCGTCCGGGGCGGTTTGGAAAAAGAGACCCAGTACTTC. Translating it yields CIVRGGLEKETQYF.

This clonotype is labeled as medium-sized. The rearrangement uses TRBV7-3 and TRBJ2-1; 11 bases line up with TRBD2. The junction had 6 bases not matched to a gene; V was cut back by 5 bases and J by 6 bases. Germline lookup yields CDR1 SGHTA and CDR2 FQGTGA. This CDR3 has 15 residues. CDR3 coding DNA: TGTGCCAGCAGCAAAGCTAGCGGGAGGACCAATGAGCAGTTCTTC. This gives the protein CASSKASGRTNEQFF.

This clonotype rates as large. V is TRBV18 and J is TRBJ2-7, with no clear D. V was trimmed by 1 base and J by 1 base, leaving 8 bases between them. Germline-derived CDR1 and CDR2 are KGHSH and LQKENI. CDR3 length equals 14 residues. CDR3: CASSPRGGSYEQYF. CDR3 nucleotides: TGTGCCAGCTCACCACGCGGCGGATCCTACGAGCAGTACTTC.

In its sample, this clonotype ranks as medium-sized. The J gene is TRBJ2-3, the V gene TRBV6-4; no definite D call. Germline V CDR1 and CDR2: MRHNA, SNTAGT. The CDR3 covers 13 residues. V lost 4 bases and J 2 bases, leaving 7 bases between the germline ends. The CDR3 reads CASSVGDTDTQYF. The CDR3 bases are TGTGCCAGCAGTGTTGGGGACACAGATACGCAGTATTTT.

The rearrangement links TRBV6-2 or TRBV6-3 to TRBJ1-2; 7 bases are a match to TRBD1. The junction had 10 bases not matched to a gene; V was cut back by 8 bases and J by 7 bases. Germline assignment: CDR1 MNHEY and CDR2 SVGEGT. This CDR3 has 13 amino acids. CDR3 bases: TGTGCCAGCCTAAAGACAGGGTTGGGTGGCTACACCTTC. This codes for CASLKTGLGGYTF.

This clonotype ranks as medium-sized. The rearrangement links TRBV5-5 to TRBJ1-5; D possibly corresponds to TRBD1 (5 bases). Germline V lookup: CDR1 SGHKS, CDR2 YYEKEE (reference sequence). Trimming stripped 1 base from V and 7 bases from J, with 12 bases between. There are 14 residues in the CDR3. The chain's CDR3 is CASSLHGHGQPQHF. As DNA, the CDR3 is TGTGCCAGCAGCTTGCACGGACATGGACAGCCCCAGCATTTT.

By sample share, this clonotype is medium-sized. V gene TRBV6-1 combines with J gene TRBJ2-1; 8 positions agree with TRBD2. The CDR3 spans 15 residues. J gave up 7 bases and V 6 bases, and 11 bases lay outside the gene matches. The germline V gene has CDR1 MNHNS and CDR2 SASEGT. CDR3 sequence reads: CASRLTGTSKNEQFF. In DNA, the CDR3 is TGTGCCAGCAGACTCACCGGGACTAGTAAAAATGAGCAGTTCTTC.

This clonotype ranks as medium-sized (0.01 to 0.1%). The chain carries TRBV11-2 and TRBJ1-3, with D hard to call. CDR1 and CDR2 (germline): SGHAT, FQNNGV. The CDR3 runs 12 residues. The V end was cut by 6 bases, the J end by 2 bases, with 5 bases between. The CDR3 reads CASRPAGNTIYF. As DNA, the CDR3 is TGTGCCAGCAGGCCAGCTGGAAACACCATATATTTT.

This clonotype is judged medium-sized. This chain links TRBV5-1 with TRBJ2-7, with TRBD2 as a possible D gene (6 bases). Germline CDR1 and CDR2: SGHRS and YFSETQ. The CDR3 spans 16 residues. V was shortened by 2 bases and J by 4 bases, with 19 bases between the two germline ends. The CDR3 loop reads CASSLQPAREKYEQYF. The CDR3 DNA sequence: TGCGCCAGCAGCTTACAACCGGCTCGGGAGAAATACGAGCAGTACTTC.

This clonotype was seen many times. The chain carries TRBV6-4 and TRBJ1-1, with a tentative D call TRBD1 (5 bases). The germline CDR1 and CDR2 sequences are MRHNA and SNTAGT. Trimming shortened V by 2 bases and J by 3 bases, and 7 bases separated the two germline ends. CDR3 length equals 13 residues. As DNA, the CDR3 is TGTGCCAGCAGTGACAGGGGAGACACTGAAGCTTTCTTT. Encoded protein: CASSDRGDTEAFF.

By its share, this clonotype is medium-sized. The chain links TRBV29-1 to TRBJ2-2; the match to TRBD2 covers 9 bases. V trimming: 4 bases; J trimming: 8 bases; junction bases outside the gene matches: 5. This CDR3 is built from 13 residues. Germline CDR1 is SQVTM and CDR2 is ANQGSEA. The CDR3 loop is CSVGSGSSGELFF. CDR3 nucleotides: TGCAGCGTTGGTAGCGGGAGCTCGGGGGAGCTGTTTTTT.

This clonotype occurred a few times. V is TRBV5-6 and J is TRBJ2-5, with unresolved D. The CDR3 spans 11 residues. V dropped 3 bases and J dropped 0 bases, with 0 bases sitting between them. Per germline, CDR1 SGHDT and CDR2 YYEEEE. In DNA, the CDR3 is TGTGCCAGCAGCTACCAAGAGACCCAGTACTTC. Translation: CASSYQETQYF.

This clonotype was observed many times. The chain couples TRBV25-1 to TRBJ2-4, with D perhaps matching TRBD2 (5 bases). The CDR3 extends over 15 amino acids. Germline CDR1 MGHDK, CDR2 SYGVNS. V was pared by 2 bases and J by 4 bases, with 12 bases between. The CDR3 DNA is TGTGCCAGCAGTGAAATGGCGGGTCTTAAAAACATTCAGTACTTC. This encodes CASSEMAGLKNIQYF.

By sample fraction, this clonotype is medium-sized. Possible read error: a much larger clone is one base away. The chain carries TRBV12-3 or TRBV12-4 and TRBJ1-5; the D is unclear. This CDR3 contains 15 residues. Between the trimmed V and J ends, which lost 0 bases and 2 bases, there was a span of 8 bases. The CDR3 spells CASSLAAGGNQPQHF. CDR3 DNA: TGTGCCAGCAGTTTAGCGGCAGGTGGCAATCAGCCCCAGCATTTT.

V is TRBV7-8 and J is TRBJ1-5; TRBD1 agrees at 8 bases. V lost 7 bases, J lost 3 bases, and 5 bases stayed unmatched. This CDR3 spans 14 amino acids. Germline lookup yields CDR1 SGHVS and CDR2 FQNEAQ. The CDR3, as DNA: TGTGCCAGCAACTCGACAGGGGACAATCAGCCCCAGCATTTT. Encoded protein: CASNSTGDNQPQHF.

The sample holds many counts of this clonotype. Just one base apart from a much larger clone, this may be a read error. This chain joins TRBV24-1 and TRBJ2-1, with TRBD1 matching 12 bases. CDR3 length: 14 amino acids. Germline lookup yields CDR1 KGHDR and CDR2 SFDVKD. This CDR3 reads CATGGQGAMDEQSF. CDR3 sequence (DNA): TGTGCCACCGGGGGACAGGGGGCAATGGATGAGCAGTCCTTC.

By sample share, this clonotype is medium-sized. This chain uses TRBV7-6 with TRBJ2-2; D remains ambiguous. Germline CDR1 SGHVS, CDR2 FNYEAQ. The CDR3 runs to 11 residues. The V and J ends lost 5 bases and 5 bases respectively, with 3 bases between them. CDR3 sequence (DNA): TGTGCCAGCAGCAAAACCGGGGAGCTGTTTTTT. Amino acids: CASSKTGELFF.